This TCR beta chain was documented in a study of OX40 agonist ivuxolimab in advanced cancers. Looking at the study overall: Dosing consisted of intravenous ivuxolimab at 0.01 to 10 mg/kg every 2 weeks. Study-wide findings and caveats: Expanded peripheral T-cell antigen specificity went undetermined.

The CDR3 covers 14 residues. The V gene's germline CDR1 is SEHNR and CDR2 FQNEAQ (reference sequence). V lost 2 bases, J lost 6 bases, and 12 bases lay in between. This clone showed up just once. The antigen remains undetermined. This table comes from immunoSEQ multiplex PCR, and its TCRdb copy is limited to in-frame clones, with some not included. The sample has about 73,000 clones, about nine tenths seen once. The J gene is TRBJ2-3, the V gene TRBV7-9, with a possible D match to TRBD1 (6 bases). The material was CD4+ or CD8+ T cells sorted from blood, obtained in a trial of the OX40 agonist ivuxolimab. This sequence originates from an adult with an advanced solid tumor such as melanoma, head and neck, liver or kidney cancer. CDR3 coding DNA: TGTGCCAGCAGCTTAACCAGGGGTGGTGATACGCAGTATTTT. Translated, it gives CASSLTRGGDTQYF. The variable domain in full, completed from reference TRBV7-9 and TRBJ2-3, reads DTGVSQNPRHKITKRGQNVTFRCDPISEHNRLYWYRQTLGQGPEFLTYFQNEAQLEKSRLLSDRFSAERPKGSFSTLEIQRTEQGDSAMYLCASSLTRGGDTQYFGPGTRLTVL.